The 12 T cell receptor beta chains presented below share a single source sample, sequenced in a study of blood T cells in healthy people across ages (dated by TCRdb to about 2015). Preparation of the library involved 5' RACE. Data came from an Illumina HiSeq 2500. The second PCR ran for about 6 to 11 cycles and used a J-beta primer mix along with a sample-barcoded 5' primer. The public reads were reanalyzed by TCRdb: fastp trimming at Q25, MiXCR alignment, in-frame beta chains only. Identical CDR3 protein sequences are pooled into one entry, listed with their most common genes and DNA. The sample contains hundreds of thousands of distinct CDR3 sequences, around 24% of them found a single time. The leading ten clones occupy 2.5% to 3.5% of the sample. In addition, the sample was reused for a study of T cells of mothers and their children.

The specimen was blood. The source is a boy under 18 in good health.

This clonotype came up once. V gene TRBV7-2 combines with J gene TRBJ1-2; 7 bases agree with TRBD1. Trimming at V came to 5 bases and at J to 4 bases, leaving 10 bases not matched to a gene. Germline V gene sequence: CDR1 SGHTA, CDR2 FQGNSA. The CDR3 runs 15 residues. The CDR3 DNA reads TGTGCCAGCAGCCAGGGATACAGGGGCTCCTATGGCTACACCTTC. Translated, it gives CASSQGYRGSYGYTF.

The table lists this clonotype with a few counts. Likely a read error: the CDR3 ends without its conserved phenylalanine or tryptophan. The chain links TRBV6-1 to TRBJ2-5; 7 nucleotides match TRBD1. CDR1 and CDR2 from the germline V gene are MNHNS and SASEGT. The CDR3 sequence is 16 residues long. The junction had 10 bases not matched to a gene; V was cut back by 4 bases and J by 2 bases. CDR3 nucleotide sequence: TGTGCCAGCAGTGGGGGGCAGGGGGATTGGCAAGAGACCCAGTACCTC. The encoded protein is CASSGGQGDWQETQYL.

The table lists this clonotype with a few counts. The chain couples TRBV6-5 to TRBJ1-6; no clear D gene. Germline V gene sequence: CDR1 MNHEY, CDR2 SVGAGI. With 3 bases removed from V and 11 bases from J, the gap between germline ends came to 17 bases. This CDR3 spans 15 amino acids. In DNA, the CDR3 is TGTGCCAGCAGTTATAGCGGCCAGATTGATCCACCCCTCCACTTT. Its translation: CASSYSGQIDPPLHF.

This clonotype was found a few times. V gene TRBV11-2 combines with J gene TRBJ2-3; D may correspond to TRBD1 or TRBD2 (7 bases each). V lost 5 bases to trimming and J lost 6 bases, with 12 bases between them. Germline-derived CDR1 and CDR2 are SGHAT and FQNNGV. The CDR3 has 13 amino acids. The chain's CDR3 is CASSTQGGDTQYF. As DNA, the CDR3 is TGTGCCAGCAGCACGCAGGGGGGGGATACGCAGTATTTT.

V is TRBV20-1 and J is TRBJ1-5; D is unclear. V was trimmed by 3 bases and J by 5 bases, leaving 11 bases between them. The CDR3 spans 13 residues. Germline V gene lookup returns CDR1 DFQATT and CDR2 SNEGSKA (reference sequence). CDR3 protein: CSASSQPDQPQHF. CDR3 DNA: TGCAGTGCTAGTTCACAGCCTGATCAGCCCCAGCATTTT.

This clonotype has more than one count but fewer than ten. The DNA of the CDR3 is TGTGCCAGCAGGACAGGGTTTAGTAGTTACGAGCAGTACTTC. This codes for CASRTGFSSYEQYF. J is TRBJ2-7 and V is TRBV12-3 or TRBV12-4, with 7 bases that match TRBD1. This CDR3 spans 14 amino acids. V gave up 6 bases and J gave up 4 bases; unmatched junction bases: 9.

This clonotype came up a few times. CDR3 nucleotides: TGTGCCATCACGGACGAGCCCTACGAGCAGTACTTC. This sequence encodes CAITDEPYEQYF. The chain uses TRBV10-3 and TRBJ2-5; no firm D call. The closer fit of TRBJ2-7 to the DNA end suggests the J call may be wrong. This CDR3 contains 12 residues. From germline, CDR1 is ENHRY and CDR2 SYGVKD.

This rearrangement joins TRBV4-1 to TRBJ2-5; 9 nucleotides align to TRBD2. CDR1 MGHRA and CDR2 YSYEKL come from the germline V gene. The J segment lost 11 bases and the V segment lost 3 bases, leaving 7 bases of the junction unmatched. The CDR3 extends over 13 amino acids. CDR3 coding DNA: TGCGCCAGCAGCCATAGGGGACTAGCTGAGCAGTACTTC. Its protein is CASSHRGLAEQYF.

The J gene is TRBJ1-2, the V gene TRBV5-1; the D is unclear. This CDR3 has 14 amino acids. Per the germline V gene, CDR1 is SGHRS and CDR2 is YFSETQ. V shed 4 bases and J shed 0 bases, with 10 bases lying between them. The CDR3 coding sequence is TGCGCCAGCAGCGACCAGGAGCCTAACTATGGCTACACCTTC. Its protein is CASSDQEPNYGYTF. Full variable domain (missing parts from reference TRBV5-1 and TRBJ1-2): KAGVTQTPRYLIKTRGQQVTLSCSPISGHRSVSWYQQTPGQGLQFLFEYFSETQRNKGNFPGRFSGRQFSNSRSEMNVSTLELGDSALYLCASSDQEPNYGYTFGSGTRLTVV.

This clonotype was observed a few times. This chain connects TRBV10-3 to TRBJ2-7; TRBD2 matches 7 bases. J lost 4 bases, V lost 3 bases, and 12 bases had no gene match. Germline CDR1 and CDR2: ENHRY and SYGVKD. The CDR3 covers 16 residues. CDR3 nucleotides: TGTGCCATCAGTGACCCCAAAAGCAGCGGGGCTTACGAGCAGTACTTC. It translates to CAISDPKSSGAYEQYF.

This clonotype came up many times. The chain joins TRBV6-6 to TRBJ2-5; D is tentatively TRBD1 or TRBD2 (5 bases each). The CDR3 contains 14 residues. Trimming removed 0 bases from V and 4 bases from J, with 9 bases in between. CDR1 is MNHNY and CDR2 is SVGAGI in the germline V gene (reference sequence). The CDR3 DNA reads TGTGCCAGCAGTTACTCGACCGGGACAGAGACCCAGTACTTC. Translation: CASSYSTGTETQYF.

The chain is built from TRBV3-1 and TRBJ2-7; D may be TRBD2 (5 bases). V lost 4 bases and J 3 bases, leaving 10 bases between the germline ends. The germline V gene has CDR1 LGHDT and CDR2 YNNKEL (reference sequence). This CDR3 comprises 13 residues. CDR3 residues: CASSLTSDYEQYF. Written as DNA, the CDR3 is TGTGCCAGCAGCCTAACTAGTGACTACGAGCAGTACTTC.